This TCR beta chain was recovered during a study of regulatory T cells in long-lasting Graves disease. Findings and limits, study-wide: Preferential use of TRBV28, TRBJ1-2 and TRBJ2-5 was seen in persistent disease.

The CDR3 is made up of 16 amino acids. Trimming pared 4 bases from V and 6 bases from J, leaving 21 bases between. CDR1 is LGHDT and CDR2 is YNNKEL in the germline V gene (reference sequence). This sample's time point: newly diagnosed GD, antithyroid drugs for less than 3 months. From RNA extracted from PBMCs, the TCR library was made. iRepertoire HTBI primers and Arm-PCR of CDR3 regions built TCR beta libraries. MiXCR, run by TCRdb on the multiplex PCR reads, gives a single entry per CDR3 protein. The sample lists 550,000 to 700,000 distinct CDR3 sequences; about 15% were seen once. This clonotype was counted between two and nine times. Its target is unknown. This same sample was also part of a study on T cells in Graves' hyperthyroidism and ophthalmopathy. That study adds: The study based diagnoses on clinical symptoms, serum thyroxine and TRAb, thyroid ultrasound and orbital computed tomography. The HTBI primer set served for first-round RT-PCR of the TCR CDR3. A model of 13 V-J pairs discriminated ophthalmopathy from stable hyperthyroidism.

Specimen: peripheral blood mononuclear cells (PBMCs), collected at new diagnosis, from a patient treated with antithyroid drugs. This sequence originates from a man aged 18 to 29 with Graves disease. The chain carries TRBV3-1 and TRBJ1-1; D is ambiguous. Here the CDR3 reads CASSLLTRGGIPEAFF. CDR3 DNA sequence: TGTGCCAGCAGCCTACTGACCCGGGGAGGGATCCCTGAAGCTTTCTTT.